The next 29 T cell receptor beta chains were all read from a single sample in a study of T cell repertoires in cytomegalovirus infection (dated by TCRdb to 2018 to 2020). The instrument was an Illumina HiSeq 1500. The public reads were quality trimmed at Q25 with fastp and then assembled into clones with MiXCR by TCRdb, keeping productive beta chains. For every CDR3 protein sequence, its rows merge into one entry that carries the most common genes and DNA. This sample gives some 800,000 distinct CDR3 sequences in total; roughly 28% of them show up just once. The ten largest account for over 10% of the sample. No antigen has been assigned to these receptors. This sample's treatment or condition label indicates: in vitro stimulation with specific CMV peptide epitopes to enrich CMV-specific T cells. The sample was cultured CD8+ T cells from PBMCs, taken from culture after CMV antigen stimulation. The origin of the receptors is a human donor in good health (CMV status not recorded). Some clones in this sample may be carry-over from other donors' samples.

This clonotype was seen many times. CDR3 loop: CASSGDSGELFF. In nucleotides, the CDR3 is TGTGCCAGCAGTGGGGACTCCGGGGAGCTGTTTTTT. The gene calls are TRBV12-3 or TRBV12-4 and TRBJ2-2, with D perhaps matching TRBD2 (6 bases). There are 12 residues in the CDR3. V gave up 5 bases and J gave up 6 bases, with 7 bases separating them.

The sample holds a few counts of this clonotype. The rearrangement uses TRBV10-3 and TRBJ1-1; 7 nucleotides agree with TRBD1. The CDR3 length is 14 residues. The ends lost 6 bases at V and 4 bases at J; junction bases unmatched: 8. CDR1 ENHRY and CDR2 SYGVKD come from the germline V gene. CDR3 sequence: CAIRRTGVFTEAFF. In DNA form, the CDR3 reads TGTGCCATCAGGAGAACAGGGGTTTTCACTGAAGCTTTCTTT.

This clonotype has a handful of counts. The chain uses TRBV25-1 and TRBJ1-1; D may be TRBD1 (6 bases). The germline V gene has CDR1 MGHDK and CDR2 SYGVNS. The V end lost 4 bases, the J end lost 0 bases, and 12 bases lay between the germline ends. The CDR3 consists of 15 residues. The CDR3 sequence: CASSGWTDLNTEAFF. The CDR3 DNA is TGTGCCAGCAGTGGGTGGACAGACCTGAACACTGAAGCTTTCTTT.

This clonotype was seen at least ten times. The chain carries TRBV7-9 and TRBJ1-1; TRBD1 matches at 8 bases. Germline loops: CDR1 SEHNR, CDR2 FQNEAQ (reference sequence). Germline trimming cut 1 base from V and 0 bases from J; bases unmatched to any gene: 7. The CDR3 loop spans 17 amino acids. CDR3 in amino acids: CASSLGFVGQVNTEAFF. The CDR3 nucleotides read TGTGCCAGCAGCTTAGGATTTGTGGGACAGGTGAACACTGAAGCTTTCTTT.

There are many counts of this clonotype. The chain links TRBV7-6 to TRBJ2-3; no clear D gene. The CDR3 totals 13 residues. Germline V lookup: CDR1 SGHVS, CDR2 FNYEAQ. V lost 0 bases and J 5 bases, leaving 6 bases between the germline ends. The CDR3 loop reads CASSLAGEDTQYF. CDR3 sequence (DNA): TGTGCCAGCAGCTTAGCGGGCGAAGATACGCAGTATTTT.

This clonotype has only a few counts. This chain joins TRBV9 and TRBJ1-2; 9 bases are shared with TRBD1. Germline lookup yields CDR1 SGDLS and CDR2 YYNGEE. The V segment lost 7 bases and the J segment 4 bases; nucleotides outside the gene matches: 5. This CDR3 region has 13 residues. The CDR3 nucleotides read TGTGCCAGCGGGGGGACAGGGACCTATGGCTACACCTTC. It translates to CASGGTGTYGYTF.

This clonotype was recorded a few times. The chain joins TRBV15 to TRBJ2-1; TRBD2 aligns across 10 bases. CDR1 LNHNV and CDR2 YYDKDF come from the germline V gene (reference sequence). This CDR3 region has 18 residues. V shed 0 bases and J 5 bases; nucleotides not matched to a gene: 10. DNA for the CDR3: TGTGCCACCAGCAGAGATATTAGAGCGGGGGGGCAAGACAATGAGCAGTTCTTC. This sequence encodes CATSRDIRAGGQDNEQFF.

This clonotype has just a few counts. The chain has TRBV19 and TRBJ2-3; TRBD2 agrees at 12 bases. Germline V gene sequence: CDR1 LNHDA, CDR2 SQIVND (reference sequence). The V and J ends lost 3 bases and 5 bases, in that order; junction bases with no gene match: 9. The CDR3 is 17 amino acids. The CDR3 loop reads CASSIDASGGAEDTQYF. The CDR3 DNA reads TGTGCCAGTAGTATCGATGCTAGCGGGGGGGCCGAAGATACGCAGTATTTT.

The V gene is TRBV7-9, the J gene TRBJ2-5; 11 bases align to TRBD2. Germline CDR1 SEHNR, CDR2 FQNEAQ (reference sequence). V shed 5 bases and J 5 bases; nucleotides not matched to a gene: 7. CDR3 length: 15 residues. Written as DNA, the CDR3 is TGTGCCAGCAGCACCCCCTGGACTAGCGGGGAGACCCAGTACTTC. Its translation is CASSTPWTSGETQYF.

This sequence joins TRBV7-4 and TRBJ1-1, with 7 bases lining up with TRBD1. Germline lookup yields CDR1 SGHVT and CDR2 SQSDAQ. The CDR3 length is 17 residues. V lost 2 bases to trimming and J lost 7 bases; unmatched junction nucleotides: 16. CDR3 protein: CASSLRGGGQVMGEAFF. The CDR3 coding sequence is TGTGCCAGCAGCTTACGGGGGGGTGGACAGGTGATGGGTGAAGCTTTCTTT.

This chain uses TRBV18 with TRBJ2-1; TRBD2 matches at 8 bases. From germline, CDR1 is KGHSH and CDR2 LQKENI. The length of the CDR3 is 18 residues. V shed 2 bases, J shed 4 bases, and the junction held 13 bases outside the gene matches. The CDR3 DNA reads as TGTGCCAGCTCACCATCCTCACTAGCGGCCCGAAGATACAATGAGCAGTTCTTC. Its translation is CASSPSSLAARRYNEQFF.

V usage is TRBV27 and J usage is TRBJ2-1; possible D gene TRBD1, 6 bases. Germline lookup yields CDR1 MNHEY and CDR2 SMNVEV (reference sequence). The CDR3 covers 14 residues. Trimming removed 8 bases from V and 2 bases from J, with 13 bases in between. The CDR3 spells CASCKGGPYNEQFF. CDR3 in DNA: TGTGCCAGCTGTAAAGGGGGTCCCTACAATGAGCAGTTCTTC.

Points on this clonotype: The junction departs from germline at one end; a sequencing error may be responsible. The chain links TRBV7-9 to TRBJ1-1, with 7 bases aligning to TRBD1. The CDR3 is made up of 11 amino acids. The germline gives CDR1 SEHNR, CDR2 FQNEAQ (reference sequence). Here the CDR3 reads CASSAGTAPDF. The CDR3 DNA reads as TGTGCCAGCAGCGCTGGGACAGCCCCCGACTTT.

V gene TRBV15 combines with J gene TRBJ1-1; D call uncertain. V lost 3 bases and J 5 bases, leaving 16 bases between the germline ends. Germline CDR1 is LNHNV and CDR2 is YYDKDF (reference sequence). The CDR3 consists of 15 residues. The CDR3 nucleotides are TGTGCCACCAGCAGTTCCGTCCTGGGAAGGACTGAAGCTTTCTTT. Amino acids: CATSSSVLGRTEAFF.

This clonotype occurred many times. This chain links TRBV6-1 with TRBJ2-2, with 10 bases matching TRBD1. Looked up from germline, CDR1 is MNHNS and CDR2 is SASEGT. The CDR3 has 16 amino acids. J lost 6 bases, V lost 5 bases, and 9 bases had no gene match. CDR3 DNA: TGTGCCAGCAGTAGGGACAGGGGTCTTAGGGCCGGGGAGCTGTTTTTT. Translating it yields CASSRDRGLRAGELFF.

This chain uses TRBV5-6 with TRBJ2-7; perhaps D is TRBD1 or TRBD2 (5 bases each). The CDR3 consists of 14 residues. V was clipped by 2 bases and J by 3 bases, with 12 bases between them. Germline V gene lookup returns CDR1 SGHDT and CDR2 YYEEEE. This CDR3 is CASSFPGTNYEQYV. The CDR3 nucleotides read TGTGCCAGCAGCTTTCCGGGGACCAACTACGAGCAGTACGTC.

The rearrangement joins TRBV12-5 to TRBJ2-1; D unclear. This CDR3 has 15 amino acids. The germline V gene has CDR1 LGHNT and CDR2 FRNRAP. Trimming cost V 4 bases and J 8 bases, with 18 bases left between them. This CDR3 is CASGSSDLNWHEQFF. For the CDR3, the DNA is TGTGCTAGTGGTTCGTCGGACCTAAATTGGCATGAGCAGTTCTTC.

This clonotype is a singleton in its sample. The chain has TRBV12-5 and TRBJ1-2; 8 bases align to TRBD1. This CDR3 contains 15 residues. Trimming at V came to 2 bases and at J to 3 bases, leaving 5 bases not matched to a gene. Germline V CDR1 and CDR2: LGHNT, FRNRAP. The CDR3 coding sequence is TGTGCTAGTGGTTTGCTGACAGGGGTGGACTATGGCTACACCTTC. Residues: CASGLLTGVDYGYTF.

The V call is TRBV12-3 or TRBV12-4, the J call TRBJ2-1, with 8 nucleotides matching TRBD2. Trimming removed 5 bases from V and 15 bases from J; junction bases left unmatched: 9. This CDR3 region has 12 residues. CDR3 sequence reads: CASSIDSGGGFF. The CDR3 coding sequence is TGTGCCAGCAGTATCGATTCGGGGGGGGGGTTCTTC.

The J gene is TRBJ2-1, the V gene TRBV4-3; no firm D call. The V end was cut by 0 bases, the J end by 7 bases, with 4 bases between. The CDR3 runs to 12 residues. In germline, CDR1 is LGHNA, CDR2 YSLEER. CDR3 amino acids: CASSQETNEQFF. In DNA, the CDR3 is TGCGCCAGCAGCCAAGAAACTAATGAGCAGTTCTTC.

The J gene is TRBJ1-4, the V gene TRBV15; maybe TRBD1 (6 bases). V lost 0 bases and J 8 bases, leaving 13 bases between the germline ends. Germline CDR1 reads LNHNV; CDR2 reads YYDKDF (reference sequence). There are 15 residues in the CDR3. CDR3 amino acids: CATSRENRVLEKLFF. CDR3 in DNA: TGTGCCACCAGCAGAGAAAACAGGGTTTTGGAAAAACTGTTTTTT.

This chain links TRBV27 with TRBJ1-5; no definite D call. Germline values: CDR1 MNHEY, CDR2 SMNVEV (reference sequence). This CDR3 spans 14 amino acids. V gave up 8 bases and J gave up 2 bases, with 13 bases separating them. Here the CDR3 reads CASAPALGNQPQHF. DNA of the CDR3: TGTGCCAGCGCACCTGCGTTGGGCAATCAGCCCCAGCATTTT.

This clonotype was seen repeatedly, ten times or more. V usage is TRBV25-1 and J usage is TRBJ2-3; D remains unclear. This CDR3 has 13 amino acids. Trimming removed 2 bases from V and 6 bases from J, with 9 bases in between. CDR1 and CDR2 from the germline V gene are MGHDK and SYGVNS. CDR3 DNA: TGTGCCAGCAGTGAAGCATCCACGGATACGCAGTATTTT. Translation gives CASSEASTDTQYF.

The chain links TRBV19 to TRBJ1-1, with D perhaps TRBD1 (6 bases). Trimming stripped 3 bases from V and 0 bases from J, with 17 bases between. The CDR3 loop spans 17 amino acids. Germline CDR1 is LNHDA and CDR2 is SQIVND (reference sequence). The CDR3 is CASSIGTTRLMNTEAFF. CDR3 nucleotide sequence: TGTGCCAGTAGTATTGGGACAACTAGGCTAATGAACACTGAAGCTTTCTTT.

This chain joins TRBV6-2 or TRBV6-3 and TRBJ1-2; D is unclear. Germline V lookup: CDR1 MNHEY, CDR2 SVGEGT. This CDR3 is built from 12 residues. V lost 2 bases to trimming and J lost 7 bases, with 8 bases between them. CDR3 nucleotide sequence: TGTGCCAGCAGTTACCATGCGGGTGGCTACACCTTC. It specifies CASSYHAGGYTF.

This clonotype was counted a few times. The genes are TRBV24-1 and TRBJ1-5; D gene ambiguous. This CDR3 is built from 14 residues. V lost 0 bases, J lost 0 bases, and 2 bases lay in between. Germline values: CDR1 KGHDR, CDR2 SFDVKD. The CDR3 region has the DNA TGTGCCACCAGTGATTTGGATAGCAATCAGCCCCAGCATTTT. Protein sequence: CATSDLDSNQPQHF.

The genes are TRBV4-1 and TRBJ2-1, with D perhaps matching TRBD1 (6 bases). There are 17 residues in the CDR3. With 2 bases removed from V and 0 bases from J, the gap between germline ends came to 14 bases. The germline CDR1 and CDR2 sequences are MGHRA and YSYEKL. The CDR3: CASSQQIQGPSYNEQFF. The CDR3 DNA reads TGCGCCAGCAGCCAACAAATTCAGGGGCCCTCCTACAATGAGCAGTTCTTC.

V is TRBV4-2 and J is TRBJ2-2; possible D gene TRBD2, 5 bases. The CDR3 totals 22 residues. V lost 4 bases and J lost 5, with 35 bases in between. Germline-derived CDR1 and CDR2 are LGHNA and YNFKEQ. The CDR3 loop reads CASSPESRWPAELTAATGELFF. DNA of the CDR3: TGTGCCAGCAGCCCAGAATCCCGGTGGCCAGCGGAATTGACCGCCGCGACCGGGGAGCTGTTTTTT.

In this sample, this clonotype turned up a few times. V is TRBV27 and J is TRBJ1-2; possibly TRBD1 for D (5 bases). V was cut by 5 bases and J by 3 bases, with 25 bases left in between. The germline CDR1 and CDR2 sequences are MNHEY and SMNVEV (reference sequence). CDR3 length: 18 amino acids. The CDR3 DNA reads TGTGCCAGCAGTCCCTCGCAGGGCGAGGCCAATCTAGACTATGGCTACACCTTC. This encodes CASSPSQGEANLDYGYTF.